The source of this TCR beta chain is a study of T cell responses to AZD1222 COVID-19 vaccine. Study summary: Second doses that came at about 4 or about 12 weeks were put together.

Assay used: immunoSEQ multiplex PCR; TCRdb lists only in-frame clones, some missing. This table holds 100,000 to 150,000 clones, roughly 87% found once. Overall study findings and caveats: The number of AZD1222 recipients seropositive at baseline was only 5 to 7. Spike-specific TCR repertoires showed rising breadth and depth after two AZD1222 doses. Unmutated variant regions reportedly attract nearly half of all spike-specific TCRs.

Concerning this clone: No antigen is known for it.

The germline V and J ends were trimmed by 6 bases and 0 bases, with 15 bases remaining between them. CDR1 is SNHLY and CDR2 is FYNNEI in the germline V gene. CDR3 length equals 15 residues. V gene TRBV2 combines with J gene TRBJ2-7; D assignment may be TRBD1 or TRBD2 (5 bases each). The receptor was isolated from an adult in good health. This sample comprised peripheral blood, obtained on day 0 of AZD1222 vaccination. DNA for the CDR3: TGTGCCAGCAGCCTAGGGGAGTTCACCTCCTACGAGCAGTACTTC. It translates to CASSLGEFTSYEQYF.